The T cell receptor beta chain described here comes from a study of T-cell memory formation after mild COVID-19. TCRdb reanalysed the 5' RACE reads using MiXCR and keeps one entry per CDR3 protein. This table holds roughly 560,000 distinct CDR3 sequences, roughly 20% found once. Germline loops: CDR1 MNHNS, CDR2 SASEGT. Losses at the gene ends were 7 bases for V and 4 bases for J; bases not matched to a gene: 9. The CDR3 runs to 17 residues. This clonotype was observed a handful of times. This chain joins TRBV6-1 and TRBJ2-2; 13 bases match TRBD2. Sequenced material: PBMCs or a T cell subset sorted from them (not recorded which). The sequence was obtained from an adult woman who had mild COVID-19 (a few samples of this study predate the infection). Cell type and time point are not known. CDR3 coding DNA: TGTGCCAGCACCTACATTGGACTAGCGGGAGTCACCGGGGAGCTGTTTTTT. This encodes CASTYIGLAGVTGELFF.